Described below is a single TCR beta chain sequence and its context. This sample was included in a study of molecular identifiers for immune sequencing clone quantification. Background on the study: The replicates split RNA from roughly 20,000 or 100,000 naive CD8 cells five ways and sequenced four.

This CDR3 is 18 amino acids long. Germline values: CDR1 SGHAT, CDR2 FQNNGV. J lost 0 bases, V lost 0 bases, and 9 bases had no gene match. A single record per CDR3 protein comes from TCRdb applying MiXCR to the PCR reads. The sample records approximately 500,000 distinct CDR3 sequences, about a fifth being singletons. Naive CD8 T cells, phenotype CD8+CD4-CCR7+CD45RA+, were sorted. The chain employs TRBV11-2 and TRBJ2-3; 7 nucleotides match TRBD1. Sequencing input: naive CD8+ T cells from blood, with Jurkat cell RNA spiked in. As to subset: FACS-sorted CD8+CD4-CCR7+CD45RA+ naive T cells. This receptor was taken from a human donor in good health. Some libraries in this study had Jurkat cell RNA spiked in. The DNA of the CDR3 is TGTGCCAGCAGCTTAGATTGGCCCGGGACAGCTAGCACAGATACGCAGTATTTT. Protein: CASSLDWPGTASTDTQYF. The full variable domain, completed using reference TRBV11-2 and TRBJ2-3, is EAGVAQSPRYKIIEKRQSVAFWCNPISGHATLYWYQQILGQGPKLLIQFQNNGVVDDSQLPKDRFSAERLKGVDSTLKIQPAKLEDSAVYLCASSLDWPGTASTDTQYFGPGTRLTVL.